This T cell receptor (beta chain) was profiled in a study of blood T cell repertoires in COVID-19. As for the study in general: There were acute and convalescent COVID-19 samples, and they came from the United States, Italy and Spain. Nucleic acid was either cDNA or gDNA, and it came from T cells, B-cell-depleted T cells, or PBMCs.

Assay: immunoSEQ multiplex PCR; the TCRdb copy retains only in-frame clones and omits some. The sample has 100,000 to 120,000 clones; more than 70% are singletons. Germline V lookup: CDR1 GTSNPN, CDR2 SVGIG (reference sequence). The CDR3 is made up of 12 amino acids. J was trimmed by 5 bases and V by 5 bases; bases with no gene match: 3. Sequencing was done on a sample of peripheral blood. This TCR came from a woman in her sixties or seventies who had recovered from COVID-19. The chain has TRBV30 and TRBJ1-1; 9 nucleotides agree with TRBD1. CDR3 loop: CAWGQGITEAFF. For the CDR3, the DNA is TGTGCCTGGGGACAGGGGATAACTGAAGCTTTCTTT.